These 23 T cell receptor beta chains came from one sample sequenced in a study of identical twins. TCRdb processed the 5' RACE reads anew with MiXCR; each CDR3 protein has one entry. The repertoire holds hundreds of thousands of distinct CDR3 sequences, with approximately 13% as singletons. These data were also filed under a second study, of yellow fever vaccine responses in identical twins.

Specimen: PBMCs. These receptors were collected from a woman aged 18 to 35 in good health.

The gene calls are TRBV6-1 and TRBJ2-3; 7 bases are shared with TRBD2. Germline CDR1 MNHNS, CDR2 SASEGT. This CDR3 region has 14 residues. The trim removed 7 bases at V and 0 bases at J, leaving 4 bases unmatched. CDR3 nucleotide sequence: TGTGCCAGCACCAAAGCGGGGAGCACAGATACGCAGTATTTT. Translation gives CASTKAGSTDTQYF.

This chain connects TRBV29-1 to TRBJ2-5; 9 bases match TRBD1. The junction had 13 bases not matched to a gene; V was cut back by 7 bases and J by 4 bases. Germline values: CDR1 SQVTM, CDR2 ANQGSEA. The CDR3 is 15 amino acids. CDR3 in DNA: TGCAGCGCCGCTTCCGGGACAGGGATAACAGAGACCCAGTACTTC. Translating it yields CSAASGTGITETQYF.

J is TRBJ2-3 and V is TRBV10-3; D may be TRBD2 (5 bases). Germline V gene data show CDR1 as ENHRY and CDR2 as SYGVKD. Trimming took off 3 bases at V and 1 base at J, with 11 bases between the two ends. This CDR3 is built from 15 residues. The CDR3 bases are TGTGCCATCAGTGAAGGTACCGGGGGCACAGATACGCAGTATTTT. Protein product: CAISEGTGGTDTQYF.

This clonotype was found a few times. The chain has TRBV7-8 and TRBJ2-1, with 8 bases lining up with TRBD2. Per germline, CDR1 SGHVS and CDR2 FQNEAQ. V gave up 0 bases and J gave up 6 bases; unmatched junction bases: 10. This CDR3 is 17 amino acids long. CDR3 sequence: CASSLARSGSWANEQFF. The CDR3 DNA sequence: TGTGCCAGCAGCTTAGCGCGGAGCGGGAGTTGGGCCAATGAGCAGTTCTTC.

This clonotype turned up a few times. The V and J genes are TRBV5-1 and TRBJ2-3; possibly TRBD2 for D (6 bases). V shed 0 bases and J shed 4 bases, with 12 bases lying between them. CDR3 length: 15 residues. CDR1 SGHRS and CDR2 YFSETQ come from the germline V gene. CDR3 sequence: CASSLGPTSSDTQYF. In nucleotides, the CDR3 is TGCGCCAGCAGCTTGGGGCCGACTAGTTCAGATACGCAGTATTTT.

This clonotype was counted between two and nine times. The chain recombines TRBV12-5 with TRBJ1-5, with TRBD1 matching over 9 bases. This CDR3 region has 16 residues. With V trimmed by 5 bases and J by 7 bases, 12 bases remained unmatched. Germline V gives CDR1 LGHNT, CDR2 FRNRAP. In nucleotides, the CDR3 is TGTGCTAGTGGTCCCACAGGACAGGGGTCGGGACAGCCCCAGCATTTT. Translation gives CASGPTGQGSGQPQHF. The entire variable domain, with the rest obtained from reference TRBV12-5 and TRBJ1-5, is as follows: DARVTQTPRHKVTEMGQEVTMRCQPILGHNTVFWYRQTMMQGLELLAYFRNRAPLDDSGMPKDRFSAEMPDATLATLKIQPSEPRDSAVYFCASGPTGQGSGQPQHFGDGTRLSIL.

The J gene is TRBJ2-7, the V gene TRBV12-3 or TRBV12-4; D ambiguous. V was pared by 3 bases and J by 4 bases, with 7 bases between. The CDR3 has 12 amino acids. The CDR3 DNA reads as TGTGCCAGCAGTTTTGCCCGGTACGAGCAGTACGTC. This encodes CASSFARYEQYV.

The chain links TRBV20-1 to TRBJ2-7, with D tentatively TRBD1 (6 bases). The CDR3 totals 14 residues. V was clipped by 0 bases and J by 5 bases, with 14 bases between them. CDR1 is DFQATT and CDR2 is SNEGSKA in the germline V gene (reference sequence). The CDR3 DNA reads as TGCAGTGCTAGAGAAAGGAACAGGGCTAACGAGCAGTACGTC. It encodes CSARERNRANEQYV.

In its sample, this clonotype was seen many times. The rearrangement uses TRBV7-8 and TRBJ2-1; tentatively, D is TRBD2 (5 bases). The length of the CDR3 is 14 residues. The germline V and J ends were trimmed by 8 bases and 2 bases, with 13 bases remaining between them. In germline, CDR1 is SGHVS, CDR2 FQNEAQ. CDR3 sequence: CASRSPGTYNEQFF. CDR3 in DNA: TGTGCCAGCCGATCCCCCGGGACCTACAATGAGCAGTTCTTC. The full variable domain, in which reference TRBV7-8 and TRBJ2-1 provide the parts outside the CDR3, is GAGVSQSPRYKVAKRGQDVALRCDPISGHVSLFWYQQALGQGPEFLTYFQNEAQLDKSGLPSDRFFAERPEGSVSTLKIQRTQQEDSAVYLCASRSPGTYNEQFFGPGTRLTVL.

This clonotype turned up a few times. The chain combines TRBV6-1 with TRBJ2-5, with D maybe TRBD2 (6 bases). V was shortened by 5 bases and J by 5 bases, with 18 bases between the two germline ends. The CDR3 spans 15 residues. CDR1 and CDR2 (germline): MNHNS, SASEGT. The CDR3 DNA reads TGTGCCAGCAGTCAGACCGGGACTGGGGGTGAGACCCAGTACTTC. Translation: CASSQTGTGGETQYF.

This clonotype has a handful of counts. This chain joins TRBV2 and TRBJ2-3, with D possibly being TRBD2 (6 bases). V was clipped by 8 bases and J by 3 bases, with 18 bases between them. The CDR3 extends over 15 amino acids. The germline CDR1 and CDR2 sequences are SNHLY and FYNNEI. In DNA form, the CDR3 reads TGTGCCAGCCGACCGGGACTCGAATTTACAGATACGCAGTATTTT. This gives the protein CASRPGLEFTDTQYF. Filled out from reference TRBV2 and TRBJ2-3, the complete variable domain reads EPEVTQTPSHQVTQMGQEVILRCVPISNHLYFYWYRQILGQKVEFLVSFYNNEISEKSEIFDDQFSVERPDGSNFTLKIRSTKLEDSAMYFCASRPGLEFTDTQYFGPGTRLTVL.

V and J are TRBV12-3 or TRBV12-4 and TRBJ1-5; D is ambiguous. This CDR3 is 13 amino acids long. V was shortened by 5 bases and J by 7 bases, with 12 bases between the two germline ends. The CDR3 is CASSRSRVQPQHF. The CDR3 DNA sequence: TGTGCCAGCAGTAGAAGTCGGGTCCAGCCCCAGCATTTT.

This clonotype has a handful of counts. The J gene is TRBJ2-2, the V gene TRBV11-2, with D unresolved. Germline-derived CDR1 and CDR2 are SGHAT and FQNNGV. The CDR3 runs 15 residues. V lost 4 bases, J lost 6 bases, and 15 bases lay in between. CDR3 sequence (DNA): TGTGCCAGCAGCTCCTCCTCCACCCCCGCCGGGGAGCTGTTTTTT. Residues: CASSSSSTPAGELFF.

As concerns this clonotype: The junction shows a germline mismatch at one end, possibly a read error. The chain employs TRBV12-3 or TRBV12-4 and TRBJ2-2, with D perhaps being TRBD1 or TRBD2 (6 bases each). This CDR3 region has 12 residues. The CDR3 DNA is TGCGCTGGGGGGCGTGGGACCGGGGAGCTGTTTTTT. Its translation: CAGGRGTGELFF.

This clonotype was recorded a few times. The V call is TRBV20-1, the J call TRBJ2-7; D is tentatively TRBD1 or TRBD2 (5 bases each). V was trimmed by 0 bases and J by 4 bases, leaving 22 bases between them. Germline values: CDR1 DFQATT, CDR2 SNEGSKA (reference sequence). There are 17 residues in the CDR3. The CDR3 coding sequence is TGCAGTGCTAGAGATTTAGGGACCGCGCTACGTCCGTACGAGCAGTACTTC. This gives the protein CSARDLGTALRPYEQYF.

V usage is TRBV5-1 and J usage is TRBJ2-3; 15 nucleotides agree with TRBD2. Germline trimming cut 0 bases from V and 3 bases from J; bases unmatched to any gene: 5. The CDR3 extends over 18 amino acids. Per germline, CDR1 SGHRS and CDR2 YFSETQ. CDR3 sequence: CASSLARTSGGETDTQYF. The CDR3 bases are TGCGCCAGCAGCTTGGCCCGGACTAGCGGGGGGGAAACAGATACGCAGTATTTT.

The chain has TRBV24-1 and TRBJ2-2; 7 bases are a match to TRBD1. CDR3 length: 17 amino acids. J gave up 2 bases and V 1 base, and 6 bases lay outside the gene matches. The germline CDR1 and CDR2 sequences are KGHDR and SFDVKD. The CDR3 sequence: CATSDFRQGSNTGELFF. CDR3 sequence (DNA): TGTGCCACCAGTGATTTCCGACAGGGCTCTAACACCGGGGAGCTGTTTTTT.

The rearrangement joins TRBV10-3 to TRBJ2-7; 8 bases align to TRBD2. This CDR3 is 16 amino acids long. V shed 0 bases and J 1 base; nucleotides not matched to a gene: 5. Per germline, CDR1 ENHRY and CDR2 SYGVKD. The CDR3 nucleotides read TGTGCCATCAGTGAGTCGTCTAGCGGGTCATCCTACGAGCAGTACGTC. Its translation is CAISESSSGSSYEQYV.

This clonotype was seen a few times. The rearrangement uses TRBV5-1 and TRBJ2-7; weak D call: TRBD2 (5 bases). Germline CDR1 and CDR2: SGHRS and YFSETQ. Trimming took 4 bases from V and 0 from J, leaving 14 bases between them. The CDR3 covers 15 residues. The CDR3 loop is CASSPNSGSSYEQYF. As DNA, the CDR3 is TGCGCCAGCAGCCCCAATAGTGGGAGCTCCTACGAGCAGTACTTC.

This clonotype has at least ten counts. The CDR3 DNA reads TGTGCCAGCAGTGGACTAGCGGTTTCCTACAATGAGCAGTTCTTC. This translates into CASSGLAVSYNEQFF. The gene calls are TRBV12-3 or TRBV12-4 and TRBJ2-1; 10 bases are shared with TRBD2. The CDR3 is 15 amino acids. With 5 bases clipped from V and 1 base from J, the junction kept 2 bases outside the gene matches.

The genes are TRBV7-9 and TRBJ2-5; tentative D call: TRBD1 (6 bases). This CDR3 spans 12 amino acids. Germline loops: CDR1 SEHNR, CDR2 FQNEAQ (reference sequence). The CDR3 spells CAQQGPQETQYF. As DNA, the CDR3 is TGTGCTCAGCAGGGGCCCCAAGAGACCCAGTACTTC.

This clonotype was counted many times. V usage is TRBV20-1 and J usage is TRBJ2-3; D remains unclear. Germline lookup yields CDR1 DFQATT and CDR2 SNEGSKA (reference sequence). The CDR3 spans 14 residues. Trimming cost V 3 bases and J 2 bases, with 12 bases left between them. The CDR3 sequence is CSASPLSNTDTQYF. Written as DNA, the CDR3 is TGCAGTGCTAGTCCCCTATCTAACACAGATACGCAGTATTTT.

V usage is TRBV20-1 and J usage is TRBJ2-1; 8 bases agree with TRBD2. Trimming took 7 bases from V and 2 from J; bases not matched to a gene: 7. CDR1 is DFQATT and CDR2 is SNEGSKA in the germline V gene (reference sequence). The CDR3 length is 14 residues. CDR3 sequence (DNA): TGCAGTGTAATATCGGGGGGGCCCTACAATGAGCAGTTCTTC. It codes for CSVISGGPYNEQFF.